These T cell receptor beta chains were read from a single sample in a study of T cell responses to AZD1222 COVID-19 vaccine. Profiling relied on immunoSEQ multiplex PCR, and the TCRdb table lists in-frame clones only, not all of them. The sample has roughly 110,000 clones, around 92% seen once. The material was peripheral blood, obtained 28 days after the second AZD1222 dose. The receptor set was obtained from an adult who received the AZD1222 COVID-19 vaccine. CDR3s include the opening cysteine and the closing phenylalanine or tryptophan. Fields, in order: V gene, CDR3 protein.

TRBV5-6 CASSRGQGSYGYTF
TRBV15 CATSRRTSYNSPLHF
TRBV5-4 CASSYPPNYGYTF
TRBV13 CASSLSRVFAEAFF
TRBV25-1 CASSGAGDLFSYEQYF
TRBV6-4 CASSRETRDTQYF
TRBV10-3 CAISESTDPLRGGKLFF
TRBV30 CAWSQGNPYEQYF
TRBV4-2 CASSQDRTGPYEQYF
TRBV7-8 CASSPTKNRGIYGYTF
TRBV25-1 CASSDRGEREGLQETQYF
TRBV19 CASSGGYTEAFF
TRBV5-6 CASRRQGSQYF
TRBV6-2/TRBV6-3 CASSYSGTTTEAFF
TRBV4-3 CASSQSRSTGELFF
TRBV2 CASSALGDGTEAFF